Below are 2 T cell receptor beta chains sequenced from a single sample in a study of cytomegalovirus exposure and HLA in healthy donors. The PCR employed 60 Vbeta primers together with 13 Jbeta primers. Method: immunoSEQ multiplex PCR; TCRdb's copy keeps in-frame clones and lacks some. The sample yields 160,000 or so clones, less than 80% seen once. Sample: PBMCs. The receptors were gathered from a man aged 40-49 years in good health and CMV-seronegative.

The sample holds a few counts of this clone. The same CDR3 also results from other DNA sequences found in this sample. The V and J genes are TRBV18 and TRBJ2-5; D not resolved. The CDR3 is 12 residues long. Germline CDR1 reads KGHSH; CDR2 reads LQKENI. The ends were cut back, 0 bases at V and 4 bases at J, with 3 bases in the middle. The CDR3 DNA is TGTGCCAGCTCACCACCCGGAGAGACCCAGTACTTC. This translates into CASSPPGETQYF.

The rearrangement joins TRBV2 to TRBJ2-3; 10 bases map to TRBD1. The CDR3 runs 14 residues. CDR1 and CDR2 (germline): SNHLY, FYNNEI. V trimming: 10 bases; J trimming: 3 bases; junction bases outside the gene matches: 7. CDR3 nucleotide sequence: TGTGCCAATAGACAGGGGGCTAGAACAGATACGCAGTATTTT. This translates into CANRQGARTDTQYF.